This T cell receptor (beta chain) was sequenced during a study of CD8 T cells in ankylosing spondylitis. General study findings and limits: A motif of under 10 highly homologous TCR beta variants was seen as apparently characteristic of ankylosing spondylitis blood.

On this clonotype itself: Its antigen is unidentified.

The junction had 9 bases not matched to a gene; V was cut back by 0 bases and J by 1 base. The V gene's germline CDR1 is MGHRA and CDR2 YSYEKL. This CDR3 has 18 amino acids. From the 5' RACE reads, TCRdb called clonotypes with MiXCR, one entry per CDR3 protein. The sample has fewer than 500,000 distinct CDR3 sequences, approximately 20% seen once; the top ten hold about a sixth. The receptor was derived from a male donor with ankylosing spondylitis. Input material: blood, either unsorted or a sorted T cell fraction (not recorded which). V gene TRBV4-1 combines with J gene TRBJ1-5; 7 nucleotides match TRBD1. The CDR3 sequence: CASSQDRPGGLSNQPQHF. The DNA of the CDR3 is TGCGCCAGCAGCCAAGATCGTCCAGGGGGGTTGAGCAATCAGCCCCAGCATTTT.